This T cell receptor beta chain was documented in a study of a mutant IDH1 vaccine in newly diagnosed glioma (dated by TCRdb to the early 2020s). Describing the broader study: Of the roughly 30 treated patients, approximately 60% were male and 37.5% were female, and a mean age of roughly 40 years was recorded. Prior to enrollment, standard therapy consisting of radiotherapy alone, temozolomide alone, or radiochemotherapy with temozolomide had been administered to patients, with the combination being received by most patients. Six visits were used for peripheral blood collection: V03 (baseline), V05, V07, V10, V12 and V13. For exploratory analyses, approximately 25 treated patients had longitudinal TCRB deep sequencing done wherever samples were available.

Libraries were prepared through the immunoSEQ multiplex PCR assay. The hsTCRB Kit was used according to the manufacturer's protocol to amplify rearranged TCR beta chain sequences. An Illumina MiSeq was used to sequence the TCRB libraries. Under the source paper's analysis protocol: The proprietary platform of the kit vendor was used for demultiplexing, trimming and gene mapping. TCRdb re-hosts the immuneACCESS table, in-frame sequences only. Its copies lack some clones; in the studies checked, an unresolved V gene accounts for under half of them, and the cause for the rest is not known. That table gives V, J and clone size, and the DNA gave D and trimming. The sample data list about 66,000 clones, and just over 85% of these were observed just once. The ten most abundant clones make up 2.9% of the sample. Results the study describes overall, beyond this receptor: Availability determined which PBMC samples were chosen for TCRB deep sequencing. It was noted by the authors that analyses of patient blood samples could not be reproduced owing to sample limitations. Immune responses induced by the vaccine were seen in over 90% of patients across multiple MHC alleles. No apparent relationship was observed between pseudoprogression and alterations in the top peripheral T cell clonotypes detected by TCRB sequencing.

What this sample's time point label stands for: baseline, week 1 (first vaccination visit). In light of the paper, this sample's treatment or condition label describes: pre-vaccination baseline after standard-of-care therapy. Donors had newly diagnosed WHO grade 3 or 4 IDH1-mutant astrocytomas with loss of nuclear ATRX. The samples were drawn from NOA16, a multicentre, single-arm, open-label phase I trial in Germany that tested a mutant IDH1 peptide vaccine in humans for the first time. For immunogenicity testing, the blood drawn at visit V03 was used as the baseline sample. The DNeasy Blood and Tissue Kit was used to extract genomic DNA from EDTA blood for TCRB sequencing. The V end gives up 2 bases and the J end 8 bases, leaving 13 bases in the junction not matched to a gene. Taken from cysteine to phenylalanine, the CDR3 has 17 residues. The retained sequence is limited to the CDR3, 51 bases, with the frame set at the first base. CDR1 and CDR2 (MDHEN, SYDVKM) derive from the germline V gene.

On this clone itself: There is no known antigen for this receptor. No base quality values were provided; no much bigger clone lies one nucleotide off.

The clonotype was recovered from a man aged 30 to 39 with glioma. The sequenced sample was PBMCs, obtained from a glioma patient treated with radiotherapy, temozolomide or both. The chain is made from TRBV28 and TRBJ1-4; TRBD1 lines up with 8 middle nucleotides. CDR3 region: CASSLGTGVMSGEKLFF. The bases are TGTGCCAGCAGTTTAGGGACAGGAGTAATGAGCGGAGAAAAACTGTTTTTT. The reference TRBV28 and TRBJ1-4 proteins fill in what lies around the CDR3, so the full variable domain reads DVKVTQSSRYLVKRTGEKVFLECVQDMDHENMFWYRQDPGLGLRLIYFSYDVKMKEKGDIPEGYSVSREKKERFSLILESASTNQTSMYLCASSLGTGVMSGEKLFFGSGTQLSVL.